Presented here are 13 T cell receptor beta chains from one specimen sequenced in a study of T-cell reconstitution after alpha-beta-depleted transplantation in children. Preparation of the TCRbeta library used unique molecular identifiers. Using its own MiXCR run on the PCR reads, TCRdb lists one record per CDR3 protein. The data contain 700,000 or so distinct CDR3 sequences, over 10% of them singletons. Sequenced here: PBMCs, sampled before TCRalphabeta/CD19-depleted stem cell transplant. These receptors all come from a girl aged 2 to 9 with congenital amegakaryocytic thrombocytopenia, due to receive a stem cell transplant.

The chain recombines TRBV12-3 or TRBV12-4 with TRBJ2-1, with a possible D match to TRBD2 (7 bases). Trimming stripped 3 bases from V and 4 bases from J, with 10 bases between. This CDR3 contains 14 residues. The CDR3 loop is CASSFRGGYNEQFF. The CDR3 nucleotides are TGTGCCAGCAGTTTTAGGGGGGGTTACAATGAGCAGTTCTTC.

This clonotype was recorded at least ten times. The chain carries TRBV10-3 and TRBJ2-3, with D maybe TRBD2 (6 bases). The CDR3 extends over 12 amino acids. Germline CDR1 is ENHRY and CDR2 is SYGVKD. With 10 bases removed from V and 0 bases from J, the gap between germline ends came to 8 bases. CDR3 bases: TGTGCCACAGGGACTAGCACAGATACGCAGTATTTT. Protein product: CATGTSTDTQYF.

This clonotype was counted ten times or more. The chain has TRBV20-1 and TRBJ2-1; 11 positions match TRBD2. V lost 3 bases, J lost 0 bases, and 16 bases stayed unmatched. The CDR3 covers 20 residues. Germline assignment: CDR1 DFQATT and CDR2 SNEGSKA (reference sequence). The CDR3 coding sequence is TGCAGTGCTAGCTCGCGCGGGACTAGCGGATCTCCTGTCTCCTACAATGAGCAGTTCTTC. This translates into CSASSRGTSGSPVSYNEQFF.

This clonotype was detected many times. The rearrangement links TRBV6-2 or TRBV6-3 to TRBJ1-2; D remains ambiguous. V was shortened by 0 bases and J by 2 bases, with 4 bases between the two germline ends. CDR1 is MNHEY and CDR2 is SVGEGT in the germline V gene. The CDR3 is 13 amino acids. CDR3 nucleotides: TGTGCCAGCAGTTACTCGGACAACTATGGCTACACCTTC. This sequence encodes CASSYSDNYGYTF.

Regarding this clonotype: This may be a read error, as it is one base from a much larger clone. The chain links TRBV29-1 to TRBJ1-4, with 9 nucleotides matching TRBD1. Germline CDR1 reads SQVTM; CDR2 reads ANQGSEA. The length of the CDR3 is 14 residues. CDR3 loop: CRPLTGTGYEKLFF. For the CDR3, the DNA is TGCAGGCCCTTGACCGGGACAGGGTACGAAAAACTGTTTTTT.

At least ten counts were recorded for this clonotype. The chain couples TRBV5-1 to TRBJ1-2; TRBD1 aligns across 8 bases. The germline V gene encodes CDR1 SGHRS and CDR2 YFSETQ. With V trimmed by 2 bases and J by 4 bases, 10 bases remained unmatched. The CDR3 is 16 residues long. CDR3 sequence: CASSFDRQGTSYGYTF. CDR3 bases: TGCGCCAGCAGCTTCGACAGACAGGGGACGAGCTATGGCTACACCTTC.

This clonotype was found a few times. The rearrangement joins TRBV19 to TRBJ1-2, with TRBD1 as a possible D gene (5 bases). Per germline, CDR1 LNHDA and CDR2 SQIVND (reference sequence). Trimming stripped 8 bases from V and 3 bases from J, with 10 bases between. The CDR3 has 12 residues. The DNA of the CDR3 is TGTGCCAGTGCGCCGGGGGACTATGGCTACACCTTC. Translating gives CASAPGDYGYTF.

This clonotype appeared a few times. This chain joins TRBV10-1 and TRBJ2-5, with D possibly being TRBD2 (6 bases). This CDR3 region has 16 residues. Germline V CDR1 and CDR2: WNHNN, SYGVQD (reference sequence). V was pared by 3 bases and J by 3 bases, with 17 bases between. The CDR3 sequence is CASSEAVASEKETQYF. The CDR3 bases are TGCGCCAGCAGTGAAGCCGTGGCTAGCGAGAAAGAGACCCAGTACTTC.

This clonotype was detected many times. The chain is built from TRBV7-2 and TRBJ2-7; TRBD1 matches 10 bases. V was clipped by 0 bases and J by 5 bases; unmatched bases: 4. CDR3 length: 15 residues. Germline CDR1 reads SGHTA; CDR2 reads FQGNSA. The CDR3 nucleotides are TGTGCCAGCAGCTTAGCCGGGACAGGGGTTGACGAGCAGTACTTC. It yields the protein CASSLAGTGVDEQYF.

This clonotype was observed at least ten times. This chain links TRBV29-1 with TRBJ2-3; D remains unclear. The length of the CDR3 is 11 residues. Germline-derived CDR1 and CDR2 are SQVTM and ANQGSEA. CDR3 sequence reads: CSVGRADTQYF. CDR3 sequence (DNA): TGCAGTGTAGGGCGCGCAGATACGCAGTATTTT.

J is TRBJ2-3 and V is TRBV11-2, with D uncertain. With 1 base removed from V and 4 bases from J, the gap between germline ends came to 9 bases. The CDR3 has 14 residues. Germline assignment: CDR1 SGHAT and CDR2 FQNNGV. This CDR3 reads CASSLARRPDTQYF. Written as DNA, the CDR3 is TGTGCCAGCAGCTTAGCAAGACGGCCAGATACGCAGTATTTT.

Only a few counts were recorded for this clonotype. The gene calls are TRBV29-1 and TRBJ2-7; 9 nucleotides line up with TRBD1. Per the germline V gene, CDR1 is SQVTM and CDR2 is ANQGSEA. Trimming removed 4 bases from V and 3 bases from J; junction bases left unmatched: 1. The CDR3 has 12 amino acids. CDR3 residues: CSVGTGVYEQYF. The CDR3 bases are TGCAGCGTTGGGACAGGGGTCTACGAGCAGTACTTC.

The chain couples TRBV11-2 to TRBJ2-5; D gene unclear. Deletions cut 5 bases from V and 10 bases from J, with 11 bases between. Germline CDR1 and CDR2: SGHAT and FQNNGV. This CDR3 is built from 11 residues. For the CDR3, the DNA is TGTGCCAGCAGCCCCATGTCAGGCCAGTACTTC. It yields the protein CASSPMSGQYF.